The 9 T cell receptor beta chains presented below share a single source sample, sequenced in a study of T cell repertoires in aging, cancer and after chemotherapy. Multiplex touch-down PCR with TRB-A/B primers amplified rearranged V-D-J TRB sequences. From the multiplex PCR reads, TCRdb called clonotypes with MiXCR, one entry per CDR3 protein. This sample carries over 4,000 distinct CDR3 sequences, roughly 25% of them seen once, and the ten largest clones take over 15%. The template was genomic DNA from peripheral blood, not RNA. Sample: blood. The source of these receptors is a human donor in good health.

By proportion, this clonotype is medium-sized. V and J are TRBV15 and TRBJ1-2; 8 bases line up with TRBD1. The V gene end was trimmed by 6 bases and the J gene end by 0 bases; junction bases not matched to a gene: 9. The germline V gene has CDR1 LNHNV and CDR2 YYDKDF (reference sequence). The CDR3 has 16 residues. CDR3 residues: CATSPGQVRANYGYTF. CDR3 coding DNA: TGTGCCACCAGTCCGGGACAGGTTCGCGCTAACTATGGCTACACCTTC.

This clonotype occurred a few times. A much bigger clone sits one base away, suggesting this may be a read error. V is TRBV19 and J is TRBJ2-1; D is undetermined. Germline lookup yields CDR1 LNHDA and CDR2 SQIVND (reference sequence). The CDR3 runs 16 residues. The CDR3 DNA follows: TGTGCCAGTAGTTCCCCCGCCAGCCCAGCCCACAATGGGCAGTTCTTC. Translated, it gives CASSSPASPAHNGQFF.

A note on this clonotype: One base away lies a much larger clone, so this may be a sequencing read error. This chain connects TRBV6-5 to TRBJ2-1; maybe TRBD1 (6 bases). Germline-derived CDR1 and CDR2 are MNHEY and SVGAGI. This CDR3 is built from 13 residues. The CDR3 sequence is CASRQGVLPELFF. Here the CDR3 DNA reads TGTGCCAGCAGACAGGGAGTTCTGCCGGAGCTGTTCTTC.

CDR3 nucleotides: TGTGCCAGCAGCGTAGCTAGTAGATCCGGGGAGCTGTTTTTT. Protein product: CASSVASRSGELFF. The rearrangement joins TRBV9 to TRBJ2-2; unclear D gene. The CDR3 is made up of 14 amino acids. Germline lookup yields CDR1 SGDLS and CDR2 YYNGEE. With 0 bases removed from V and 6 bases from J, the gap between germline ends came to 9 bases.

The rearrangement uses TRBV7-2 and TRBJ2-5; TRBD1 aligns across 7 bases. Trimming took 3 bases from V and 5 from J; bases not matched to a gene: 18. The CDR3 is made up of 18 amino acids. In germline, CDR1 is SGHTA, CDR2 FQGNSA. The CDR3 is CASSLGQRTGLVVETQYF. For the CDR3, the DNA is TGTGCCAGCAGCTTGGGGCAAAGGACAGGCCTGGTGGTGGAGACCCAGTACTTC.

In its sample, this clonotype ranks as medium-sized. This chain joins TRBV6-2 or TRBV6-3 and TRBJ2-3; 14 bases line up with TRBD2. The germline V gene encodes CDR1 MNHEY and CDR2 SVGEGT. V shed 4 bases, J shed 5 bases, and the junction held 5 bases outside the gene matches. The CDR3 consists of 16 residues. For the CDR3, the DNA is TGTGCCAGCAGTTCCTTGGGACTAGCGGGAGTAGATACGCAGTATTTT. This sequence encodes CASSSLGLAGVDTQYF.

This clonotype was seen only a few times. The chain couples TRBV6-1 to TRBJ1-2; 8 nucleotides match TRBD1. The V and J ends lost 5 bases and 7 bases, in that order; junction bases with no gene match: 9. This CDR3 contains 14 residues. Germline CDR1 and CDR2: MNHNS and SASEGT. This chain's CDR3 is CASSYGQGGGGYTF. The CDR3, as DNA: TGTGCCAGCAGTTACGGACAGGGTGGGGGTGGCTACACCTTC.

This clonotype appeared a few times. The genes are TRBV12-3 or TRBV12-4 and TRBJ2-2; D gene uncertain. The V end lost 2 bases, the J end lost 8 bases, and 3 bases lay between the germline ends. The CDR3 totals 11 residues. The CDR3 coding sequence is TGTGCCAGCAGTTTAAGGGGGGAGCTGTTTTTT. The encoded protein is CASSLRGELFF.

This chain links TRBV7-2 with TRBJ2-3, with TRBD1 matching 9 bases. The CDR3 is 15 residues long. V lost 3 bases, J lost 4 bases, and 5 bases stayed unmatched. CDR1 is SGHTA and CDR2 is FQGNSA in the germline V gene. The CDR3 coding sequence is TGTGCCAGCAGCTTCGACAGGGGGACTGCAGATACGCAGTATTTT. Amino acid sequence: CASSFDRGTADTQYF.